The clone carrying this TCR beta chain has just one count. This specimen belongs to a study of blood T cell repertoires in COVID-19. Germline values: CDR1 MNHEY, CDR2 SVGAGI. Trimming stripped 7 bases from V and 3 bases from J, with 18 bases between. The CDR3 spans 15 residues. Seattle participants joined during active infection and were tracked over time. Authors' analysis steps: Reference gene primer amplification gave estimated nucleated cell counts. Profiling relied on immunoSEQ multiplex PCR, and the TCRdb table lists in-frame clones only, not all of them. The DNA gave D and trimming, while V, J and clone size come from that table. Of some 130,000 clones listed, around 90% were seen once; the top ten hold roughly 5%.

Sequenced: peripheral blood. V gene TRBV6-5 combines with J gene TRBJ1-1, with TRBD1 as a possible D gene (6 bases). The origin of this receptor is a man in his fifties or sixties with COVID-19, enrolled during active disease. The CDR3 sequence is CASTFVGEGDTEAFF. CDR3 coding DNA: TGTGCCAGCACGTTCGTAGGGGAGGGGGACACTGAAGCTTTCTTT.